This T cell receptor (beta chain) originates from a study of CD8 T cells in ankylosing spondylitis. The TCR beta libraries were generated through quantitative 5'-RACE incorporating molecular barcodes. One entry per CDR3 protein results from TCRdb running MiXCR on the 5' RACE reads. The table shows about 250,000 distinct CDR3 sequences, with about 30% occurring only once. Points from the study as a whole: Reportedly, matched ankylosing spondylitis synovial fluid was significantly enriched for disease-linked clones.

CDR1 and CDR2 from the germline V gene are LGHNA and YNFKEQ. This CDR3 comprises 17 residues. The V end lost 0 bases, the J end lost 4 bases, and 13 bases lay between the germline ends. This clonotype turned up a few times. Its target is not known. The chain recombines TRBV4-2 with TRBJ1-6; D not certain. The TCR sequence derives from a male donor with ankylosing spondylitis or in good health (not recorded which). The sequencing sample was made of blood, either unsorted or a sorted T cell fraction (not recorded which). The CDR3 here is CASSQDRSTRYNSPLHF. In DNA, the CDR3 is TGTGCCAGCAGCCAAGACCGGTCGACACGTTATAATTCACCCCTCCACTTT.